The clone carrying this T cell receptor (beta chain) was seen repeatedly, ten times or more. As yet, its antigen is unknown. The junction and the germline gene differ at one end; a read error may be behind it. Construction of TCR beta libraries relied on iRepertoire HTBI primers and on Arm-PCR targeting CDR3 regions. Using its own MiXCR run on the multiplex PCR reads, TCRdb lists one record per CDR3 protein. In the table there are over 450,000 distinct CDR3 sequences, 20% to 25% of which are singletons. Time point described: persistent/refractory GD, antithyroid drugs over 5 years with positive TRAb. From PBMCs, RNA was extracted and then used to make the TCR library. EDTA tubes held roughly 8.1 milliliters of peripheral blood from each patient. The data belong to a study of regulatory T cells in long-lasting Graves disease. Germline loops: CDR1 SQVTM, CDR2 ANQGSEA. There are 11 residues in the CDR3.

Study-wide results and caveats: TRBV28, TRBJ1-2 and TRBJ2-5 were segments that persistent disease favored. Peripheral blood was the sole material, not thyroid tissue. Reduced TCR diversity was observed in persistent Graves' patients versus newly diagnosed patients.

The clonotype comes from a female donor with Graves disease. The V and J genes are TRBV29-1 and TRBJ1-2, with a weak D call TRBD1 (6 bases). The source material was peripheral blood mononuclear cells (PBMCs), sampled when the disease was refractory, from a patient treated with antithyroid drugs. This chain's CDR3 is CSVEQGWGRPF. The CDR3 bases are TGCAGCGTTGAACAGGGGTGGGGCCGACCCTTC.